Described below is a single T cell receptor beta chain sequence and its context. Its antigen remains unidentified. Germline V gene data show CDR1 as SSHAT and CDR2 as FNYEAQ (reference sequence). Unmatched junction bases numbered 12, after V lost 6 bases and J lost 6 bases. CDR3 length: 16 amino acids. These data originate in a study of cytomegalovirus exposure and HLA in healthy donors. Study at large: A subsequent analysis stated that the 120 or so validation repertoires were run on the same platform as the approximately 700 first-cohort repertoires. Study-wide findings and caveats: The study found most TCR sequences rare, yet found some public TCRs in many donors. High specificity and sensitivity for cytomegalovirus status were reported for the classifier. Cytomegalovirus-associated status was assigned to about 170 TCR beta chains.

Some clones are missing from TCRdb's copy, which holds only in-frame ones; the method was immunoSEQ multiplex PCR. This table holds around 98,000 clones, about 90% found once. The source material was PBMCs. The J gene is TRBJ2-2, the V gene TRBV7-7, with 8 bases lining up with TRBD1. This receptor was taken from a man aged 18-30 years in good health and CMV-seropositive. As DNA, the CDR3 is TGTGCCAGCAGTTCGAATCCGGGACAGGTACCCGGGGAGCTGTTTTTT. Translated: CASSSNPGQVPGELFF.